The clone carrying this T cell receptor beta chain turned up a few times. CDR3 length: 14 residues. Germline CDR1 is SNHLY and CDR2 is FYNNEI. V was pared by 4 bases and J by 1 base, with 2 bases of the junction left unmatched. The sample is drawn from a study of T-cell memory formation after mild COVID-19. Each CDR3 protein is one row after TCRdb ran MiXCR on the 5' RACE reads. This sample has over 300,000 distinct CDR3 sequences, with 20% to 25% found just once. The source material was PBMCs or a T cell subset sorted from them (not recorded which). This sequence joins TRBV2 and TRBJ1-1, with TRBD1 identical over 8 bases. The clonotype originates from a man between 18 and 29 years old who had mild COVID-19 (a few samples of this study predate the infection). Cell type and time point are not known. CDR3 region: CASSGGQGNTEAFF. The DNA for the CDR3 is TGTGCCAGCAGTGGAGGACAGGGGAACACTGAAGCTTTCTTT.